What follows are 25 T cell receptor beta chains derived from one specimen sequenced in a study of blood T cell repertoires in COVID-19. This table comes from immunoSEQ multiplex PCR, and its TCRdb copy is limited to in-frame clones, with some not included. The repertoire includes a few hundred thousand clones, roughly 90% of them detected once, and under 3.5% sits in the top ten. The sequenced sample consisted of peripheral blood. These receptors all stem from a woman aged 25 to 39 with COVID-19, enrolled during active disease.

The J gene is TRBJ2-3, the V gene TRBV30; TRBD2 aligns across 7 bases. Germline V CDR1 and CDR2: GTSNPN, SVGIG (reference sequence). Trimming at V came to 0 bases and at J to 3 bases, leaving 9 bases not matched to a gene. The CDR3 totals 16 residues. CDR3 sequence reads: CAWSVGVGGRTDTQYF. The DNA of the CDR3 is TGTGCCTGGAGTGTCGGAGTCGGCGGGAGAACAGATACGCAGTATTTT.

The chain carries TRBV5-4 and TRBJ1-6; no firm D call. This CDR3 is 13 amino acids long. CDR1 SGHNT and CDR2 YYREEE come from the germline V gene (reference sequence). Trimming removed 0 bases at V and 11 bases at J, with 9 bases between. The CDR3 DNA reads as TGTGCCAGCAGCTTGGCCCGGAGCACACCCCTCCACTTT. Encoded protein: CASSLARSTPLHF. Full variable domain (remainder filled in from reference TRBV5-4 and TRBJ1-6): ETGVTQSPTHLIKTRGQQVTLRCSSQSGHNTVSWYQQALGQGPQFIFQYYREEENGRGNFPPRFSGLQFPNYSSELNVNALELDDSALYLCASSLARSTPLHFGNGTRLTVT.

The chain has TRBV7-9 and TRBJ2-3; D uncertain. Germline V gene data show CDR1 as SEHNR and CDR2 as FQNEAQ (reference sequence). CDR3 length equals 14 residues. V was shortened by 5 bases and J by 3 bases, with 12 bases between the two germline ends. The CDR3 nucleotides are TGTGCCAGCAGCAGGCCTAGAGGAACAGATACGCAGTATTTT. It encodes CASSRPRGTDTQYF.

With regard to this clone: At the DNA level, this CDR3 is encoded by other sequences in the same sample as well. The chain couples TRBV2 to TRBJ1-1; a possible D gene is TRBD1 (5 bases). This CDR3 has 14 amino acids. Germline CDR1 is SNHLY and CDR2 is FYNNEI. V lost 4 bases and J 0 bases, leaving 9 bases between the germline ends. This CDR3 reads CASSADSLNTEAFF. As DNA, the CDR3 is TGTGCCAGCAGTGCCGACAGCTTGAACACTGAAGCTTTCTTT.

The V gene is TRBV6-5, the J gene TRBJ1-1; 9 bases are shared with TRBD1. Germline V gives CDR1 MNHEY, CDR2 SVGAGI. This CDR3 region has 15 residues. With 6 bases clipped from V and 4 bases from J, the junction kept 9 bases outside the gene matches. CDR3 DNA sequence: TGTGCCAGCAGAGCCGGGACAGGGTTGGGCACTGAAGCTTTCTTT. This sequence encodes CASRAGTGLGTEAFF.

This chain uses TRBV18 with TRBJ2-1, with TRBD2 matching over 12 bases. V lost 5 bases, J lost 7 bases, and 9 bases stayed unmatched. CDR1 KGHSH and CDR2 LQKENI come from the germline V gene. This CDR3 region has 16 residues. CDR3 nucleotide sequence: TGTGCCAGCTCATCACTAGCGGGAGGAGGGGGAAATGAGCAGTTCTTC. It encodes CASSSLAGGGGNEQFF. Together with reference TRBV18 and TRBJ2-1, the CDR3 gives the full variable domain: NAGVMQNPRHLVRRRGQEARLRCSPMKGHSHVYWYRQLPEEGLKFMVYLQKENIIDESGMPKERFSAEFPKEGPSILRIQQVVRGDSAAYFCASSSLAGGGGNEQFFGPGTRLTVL.

The chain couples TRBV18 to TRBJ2-1; 7 bases line up with TRBD2. V was pared by 0 bases and J by 0 bases, with 5 bases of the junction left unmatched. Germline loops: CDR1 KGHSH, CDR2 LQKENI. CDR3 length: 17 residues. Here the CDR3 reads CASSPPTGGSSYNEQFF. The DNA of the CDR3 is TGTGCCAGCTCACCACCGACGGGAGGTAGCTCCTACAATGAGCAGTTCTTC.

The rearrangement links TRBV27 to TRBJ1-2; 7 bases match TRBD1. CDR3 length equals 16 residues. With V trimmed by 5 bases and J by 4 bases, 13 bases remained unmatched. CDR1 is MNHEY and CDR2 is SMNVEV in the germline V gene (reference sequence). CDR3 DNA: TGTGCCAGCAGTAACGGACAGGCTCGCCTATCCTATGGCTACACCTTC. Residues: CASSNGQARLSYGYTF.

This clone appeared a single time. The V gene is TRBV7-2, the J gene TRBJ2-7; 9 positions match TRBD1. The CDR3 totals 15 residues. The ends lost 5 bases at V and 4 bases at J; junction bases unmatched: 9. CDR1 is SGHTA, CDR2 FQGNSA, per germline. CDR3 residues: CASSPDRGGLYEQYF. The CDR3 region has the DNA TGTGCCAGCAGCCCGGACAGGGGTGGGCTTTACGAGCAGTACTTC.

This clone was recorded a few times. The chain employs TRBV9 and TRBJ2-3, with 7 positions matching TRBD2. This CDR3 region has 15 residues. The V and J ends lost 3 bases and 1 base, in that order; junction bases with no gene match: 5. Germline CDR1 reads SGDLS; CDR2 reads YYNGEE. CDR3 residues: CASSAASGRTDTQYF. The CDR3 DNA is TGTGCCAGCAGCGCGGCTAGCGGTCGCACAGATACGCAGTATTTT.

This clone was seen only a few times. The chain joins TRBV5-1 to TRBJ1-6, with TRBD1 identical over 7 bases. V shed 4 bases and J 7 bases; nucleotides not matched to a gene: 8. CDR3 length equals 15 residues. Germline assignment: CDR1 SGHRS and CDR2 YFSETQ. The CDR3: CASSAQGVGNSPLHF. The CDR3 nucleotides read TGCGCCAGCAGCGCGCAGGGGGTAGGAAATTCACCCCTCCACTTT.

V and J are TRBV7-2 and TRBJ2-7, with D hard to call. V lost 1 base, J lost 2 bases, and 9 bases lay in between. Germline-derived CDR1 and CDR2 are SGHTA and FQGNSA. The CDR3 spans 14 residues. The chain's CDR3 is CASSLEGGTYEQYF. CDR3 DNA sequence: TGTGCCAGCAGCTTAGAAGGCGGAACCTACGAGCAGTACTTC.

The V call is TRBV3-1 (or the pseudogene TRBV3-2), the J call TRBJ1-2; no definite D call. The V gene's germline CDR1 is LGHDT and CDR2 YNNKEL (reference sequence). V dropped 1 base and J dropped 8 bases, with 11 bases sitting between them. The CDR3 contains 13 residues. CDR3 coding DNA: TGTGCCAGCAGCCAAGGCGGATACCTAGGCTACACCTTC. It is translated as CASSQGGYLGYTF.

This chain uses TRBV2 with TRBJ1-2; 10 bases align to TRBD1. Germline CDR1 SNHLY, CDR2 FYNNEI. The CDR3 is 14 residues long. Trimming at V came to 5 bases and at J to 8 bases, leaving 8 bases not matched to a gene. The CDR3 loop is CASSSGTGVWGYTF. The DNA of the CDR3 is TGTGCCAGCAGTTCCGGGACAGGGGTCTGGGGCTACACCTTC.

The rearrangement uses TRBV7-9 and TRBJ2-2, with TRBD2 matching 7 bases. V shed 0 bases and J 0 bases; nucleotides not matched to a gene: 7. This CDR3 spans 18 amino acids. CDR1 is SEHNR, CDR2 FQNEAQ, per germline (reference sequence). CDR3 sequence: CASSLARGISSNTGELFF. The CDR3, as DNA: TGTGCCAGCAGCTTAGCGCGGGGGATCAGTTCGAACACCGGGGAGCTGTTTTTT.

This clone appeared a single time. This chain uses TRBV11-2 with TRBJ2-7; 8 bases are a match to TRBD1. With 5 bases clipped from V and 7 bases from J, the junction kept 19 bases outside the gene matches. Per germline, CDR1 SGHAT and CDR2 FQNNGV. This CDR3 has 17 amino acids. The CDR3 here is CASSGFPMDRVVEEQYF. CDR3 bases: TGTGCCAGCAGCGGATTCCCAATGGACAGGGTAGTGGAAGAGCAGTACTTC.

The chain carries TRBV7-2 and TRBJ2-1; 7 bases are a match to TRBD2. Germline CDR1 is SGHTA and CDR2 is FQGNSA. V trimming: 5 bases; J trimming: 4 bases; junction bases outside the gene matches: 8. CDR3 length: 15 residues. CDR3 nucleotides: TGTGCCAGCAGCCCCAGCGGGAATTCTTACAATGAGCAGTTCTTC. It is translated as CASSPSGNSYNEQFF.

The chain links TRBV9 to TRBJ2-1; D is uncertain. The CDR3 loop spans 12 amino acids. The germline CDR1 and CDR2 sequences are SGDLS and YYNGEE. The V gene lost 3 bases and the J gene lost 8 bases, with 9 bases spanning the gap. The CDR3 nucleotides are TGTGCCAGCAGCGCAAGACTCCATGAGCAGTTCTTC. As protein: CASSARLHEQFF. Combining the CDR3 with reference TRBV9 and TRBJ2-1 gives the whole variable domain DSGVTQTPKHLITATGQRVTLRCSPRSGDLSVYWYQQSLDQGLQFLIQYYNGEERAKGNILERFSAQQFPDLHSELNLSSLELGDSALYFCASSARLHEQFFGPGTRLTVL.

The chain combines TRBV4-1 with TRBJ2-3, with 7 bases lining up with TRBD2. The CDR3 is 19 amino acids. Germline CDR1 reads MGHRA; CDR2 reads YSYEKL. Germline trimming cut 0 bases from V and 0 bases from J; bases unmatched to any gene: 12. Written as DNA, the CDR3 is TGCGCCAGCAGCCAAGATCTATCGGGAGGAAGCGCTAGCACAGATACGCAGTATTTT. Translation gives CASSQDLSGGSASTDTQYF.

This clone was observed once. The rearrangement joins TRBV20-1 to TRBJ1-4; no clear D. Germline V lookup: CDR1 DFQATT, CDR2 SNEGSKA (reference sequence). The CDR3 is 11 residues long. Trimming removed 3 bases at V and 13 bases at J, with 12 bases between. CDR3 DNA sequence: TGCAGTGCTAGGACAAGGTCCGGACTGTTTTTT. This gives the protein CSARTRSGLFF.

The chain carries TRBV5-8 and TRBJ1-3; 7 nucleotides match TRBD1. V gave up 3 bases and J gave up 0 bases; unmatched junction bases: 3. This CDR3 has 15 residues. Germline CDR1 and CDR2: SGHTS and YDEGEE. The CDR3 loop reads CASSYGQASGNTIYF. The CDR3 coding sequence is TGTGCCAGCAGCTACGGACAGGCCTCTGGAAACACCATATATTTT.

The chain combines TRBV5-1 with TRBJ1-2; 7 nucleotides align to TRBD1. V was clipped by 7 bases and J by 3 bases; unmatched bases: 9. There are 14 residues in the CDR3. Germline lookup yields CDR1 SGHRS and CDR2 YFSETQ. CDR3 coding DNA: TGCGCCAGCGGACGAACAGGGGATGACTATGGCTACACCTTC. Its protein product is CASGRTGDDYGYTF.

The chain joins TRBV6-1 to TRBJ2-7; D is uncertain. This CDR3 spans 15 amino acids. Germline assignment: CDR1 MNHNS and CDR2 SASEGT. Trimming shortened V by 1 base and J by 2 bases, and 12 bases separated the two germline ends. The CDR3 loop reads CASSEDGGSPYEQYF. In DNA form, the CDR3 reads TGTGCCAGCAGTGAAGATGGTGGCTCCCCCTACGAGCAGTACTTC.

The V gene is TRBV7-6, the J gene TRBJ2-2; D may be TRBD2 (7 bases). Per the germline V gene, CDR1 is SGHVS and CDR2 is FNYEAQ. V gave up 5 bases and J gave up 6 bases, with 19 bases separating them. There are 16 residues in the CDR3. The CDR3 DNA reads as TGTGCCAGCAGCCTCCCTGGGGGGGCGGGTGCCGGGGAGCTGTTTTTT. Translation gives CASSLPGGAGAGELFF.

This clone has only one observation. The V call is TRBV5-1, the J call TRBJ1-5, with a weak D call TRBD1 (5 bases). CDR3 length: 15 amino acids. Trimming took 2 bases from V and 5 from J, leaving 14 bases between them. Looked up from germline, CDR1 is SGHRS and CDR2 is YFSETQ. For the CDR3, the DNA is TGCGCCAGCAGCTTCGAAGGGGCGCTGGATCAGCCCCAGCATTTT. Its protein product is CASSFEGALDQPQHF.